This TCR beta chain appears in the sequencing data of a study of Graves' ophthalmopathy and Graves' hyperthyroidism. The study's findings and limits: Distinction of ophthalmopathy from stable hyperthyroidism by a 13-signature model reached 87.88% sensitivity and about 80% specificity.

This CDR3 contains 18 residues. J gave up 3 bases and V 5 bases, and 13 bases lay outside the gene matches. Germline V gives CDR1 SGHTA, CDR2 FQGNSA. RNA transcripts served as template for amplifying TCR beta CDR3 sequences. First-round RT-PCR relied on HTBI primers, and a second-round multiplex PCR came next. TCRdb analysed the multiplex PCR reads with MiXCR anew, one entry per CDR3 protein. Of around 520,000 distinct CDR3 sequences detected, less than 40% appear once; the ten largest clones hold roughly 4%. This clonotype was detected ten times or more. Its antigen remains unidentified. Additional autoimmune diseases, uncontrolled infections, pregnancy or lactation disqualified patients.

This clonotype was obtained from an adult man with Graves' hyperthyroidism. The gene calls are TRBV7-2 and TRBJ2-7; TRBD2 matches at 13 bases. The specimen was peripheral blood or thyroid tissue (not recorded which). CDR3 sequence (DNA): TGTGCCAGCAGCCCACCCCCCCGACTAGCGGGGGGCTACTACGAGCAGTACTTC. This sequence encodes CASSPPPRLAGGYYEQYF. Using reference TRBV7-2 and TRBJ2-7 for the parts outside the CDR3, the full variable domain is GAGVSQSPSNKVTEKGKDVELRCDPISGHTALYWYRQSLGQGLEFLIYFQGNSAPDKSGLPSDRFSAERTGGSVSTLTIQRTQQEDSAVYLCASSPPPRLAGGYYEQYFGPGTRLTVT.